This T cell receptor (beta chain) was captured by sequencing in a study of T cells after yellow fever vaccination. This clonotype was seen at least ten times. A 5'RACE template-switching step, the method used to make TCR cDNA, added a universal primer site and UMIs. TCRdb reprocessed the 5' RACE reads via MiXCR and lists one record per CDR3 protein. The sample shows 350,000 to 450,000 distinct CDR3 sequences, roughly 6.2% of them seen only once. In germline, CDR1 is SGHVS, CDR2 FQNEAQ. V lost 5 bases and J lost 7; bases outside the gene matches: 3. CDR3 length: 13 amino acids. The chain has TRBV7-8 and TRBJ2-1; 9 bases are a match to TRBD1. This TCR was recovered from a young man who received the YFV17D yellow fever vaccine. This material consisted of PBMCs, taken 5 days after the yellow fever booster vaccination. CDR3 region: CASSNGQGNEQFF. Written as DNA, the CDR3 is TGTGCCAGCAGCAACGGACAGGGGAATGAGCAGTTCTTC.